This T cell receptor (beta chain) stems from a study of T cell repertoires in cytomegalovirus infection. Looking at the study overall: A matching HLA type, together with CMV infection, was signaled by public TCR beta signatures. Findings and limits, study-wide: HLA-C-restricted TCR beta clonotypes specific for CMV led the ex vivo response. CMV carriers with the relevant HLA were identified by cumulative public TCR beta family frequency.

TCRdb passed the reads through MiXCR, listing each CDR3 protein once. This sample has 250,000 to 350,000 distinct CDR3 sequences, with about a quarter found just once. Points on this clonotype: Its specificity is unknown.

Losses at the gene ends were 5 bases for V and 4 bases for J; bases not matched to a gene: 7. Per the germline V gene, CDR1 is DFQATT and CDR2 is SNEGSKA (reference sequence). The CDR3 loop spans 14 amino acids. This receptor was taken from a human donor in good health (CMV status not recorded). Some clones in this sample may be carry-over from other donors' samples. The sequenced material came from PBMCs. The chain has TRBV20-1 and TRBJ2-1; 8 nucleotides match TRBD2. DNA of the CDR3: TGCAGTGCTGGAGTGGCGGGAGGATACAATGAGCAGTTCTTC. Its protein product is CSAGVAGGYNEQFF.